One T cell receptor (beta chain) is described in this entry. Exposed enrollees had met someone with a PCR-confirmed or clinician-diagnosed COVID-19 case at some point within the 2 weeks before study entry. The sample comes from a study of blood T cell repertoires in COVID-19. Overall study context: The samples span acute and convalescent COVID-19 from the United States, Italy and Spain. T cells, B-cell-depleted T cells, or PBMCs supplied cDNA or gDNA.

Trimming took off 0 bases at V and 3 bases at J, with 7 bases between the two ends. This CDR3 has 14 amino acids. From germline, CDR1 is SGHNT and CDR2 YYREEE (reference sequence). In the study's own analysis: Reference gene primer amplification gave estimated nucleated cell counts. Produced via immunoSEQ multiplex PCR; TCRdb's table is partial and in-frame only. V and J calls and clone size are as listed in that table; D and trimming were resolved from the DNA. The sample records roughly 200,000 clones, 75% to 90% being singletons. Sequences were obtained from PBMCs or T cells enriched from blood (not recorded which). The receptor was isolated from a woman younger than 45 who had been exposed to COVID-19. J is TRBJ1-3 and V is TRBV5-4; D possibly corresponds to TRBD1 (6 bases). CDR3 sequence reads: CASSLVGGGNTIYF. The CDR3 nucleotides are TGTGCCAGCAGCTTGGTAGGGGGTGGAAACACCATATATTTT.